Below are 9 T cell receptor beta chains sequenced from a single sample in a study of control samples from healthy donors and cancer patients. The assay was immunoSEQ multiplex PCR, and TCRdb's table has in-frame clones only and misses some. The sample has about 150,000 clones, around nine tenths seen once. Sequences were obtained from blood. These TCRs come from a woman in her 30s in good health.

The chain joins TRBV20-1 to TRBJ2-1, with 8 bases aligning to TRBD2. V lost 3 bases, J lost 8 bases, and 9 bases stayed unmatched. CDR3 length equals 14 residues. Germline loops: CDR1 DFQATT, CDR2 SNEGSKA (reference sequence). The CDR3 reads CSASRSGSYHEQFF. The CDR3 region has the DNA TGCAGTGCTAGTAGGAGCGGGAGTTACCATGAGCAGTTCTTC.

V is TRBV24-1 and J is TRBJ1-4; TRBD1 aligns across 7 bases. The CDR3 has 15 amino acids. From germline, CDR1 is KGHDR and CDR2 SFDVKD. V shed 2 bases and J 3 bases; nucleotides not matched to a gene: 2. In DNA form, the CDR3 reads TGTGCCACCAGTGATTCCGGGACAGCTAATGAAAAACTGTTTTTT. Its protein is CATSDSGTANEKLFF.

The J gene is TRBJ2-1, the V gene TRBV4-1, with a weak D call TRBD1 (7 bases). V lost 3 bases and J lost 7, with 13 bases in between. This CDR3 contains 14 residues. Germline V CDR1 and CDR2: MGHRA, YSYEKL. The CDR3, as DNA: TGCGCCAGCAGCCAGATGCAGGGGGGTAATGAGCAGTTCTTC. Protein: CASSQMQGGNEQFF.

This CDR3 reads CASSEGGSRRQPQHF. The CDR3 DNA follows: TGTGCCAGCAGTGAAGGAGGGAGCAGGAGGCAGCCCCAGCATTTT. The chain couples TRBV6-1 to TRBJ1-5; D unresolved. Trimming took 1 base from V and 7 from J, leaving 14 bases between them. CDR3 length: 15 amino acids. CDR1 and CDR2 from the germline V gene are MNHNS and SASEGT.

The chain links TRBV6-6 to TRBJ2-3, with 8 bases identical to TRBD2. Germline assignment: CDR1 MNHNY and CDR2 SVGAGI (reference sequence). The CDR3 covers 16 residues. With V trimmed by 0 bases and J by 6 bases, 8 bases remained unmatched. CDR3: CASSYSAQRESDTQYF. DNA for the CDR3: TGTGCCAGCAGTTACTCGGCACAGCGGGAGTCGGATACGCAGTATTTT.

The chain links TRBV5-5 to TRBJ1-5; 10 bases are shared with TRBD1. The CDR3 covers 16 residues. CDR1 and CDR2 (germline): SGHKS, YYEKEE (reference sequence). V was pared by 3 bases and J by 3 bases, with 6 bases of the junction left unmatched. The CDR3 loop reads CASSSLGTGDNQPQHF. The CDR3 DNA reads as TGTGCCAGCAGCTCCCTGGGGACAGGGGACAATCAGCCCCAGCATTTT. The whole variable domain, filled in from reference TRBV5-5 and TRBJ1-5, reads DAGVTQSPTHLIKTRGQQVTLRCSPISGHKSVSWYQQVLGQGPQFIFQYYEKEERGRGNFPDRFSARQFPNYSSELNVNALLLGDSALYLCASSSLGTGDNQPQHFGDGTRLSIL.

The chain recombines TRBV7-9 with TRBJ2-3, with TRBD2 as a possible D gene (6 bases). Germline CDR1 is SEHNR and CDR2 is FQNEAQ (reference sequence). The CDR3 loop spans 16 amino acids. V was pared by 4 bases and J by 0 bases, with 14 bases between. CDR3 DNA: TGTGCCAGCAGCTCGGAAGTGGGGGGTAGCACAGATACGCAGTATTTT. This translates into CASSSEVGGSTDTQYF.

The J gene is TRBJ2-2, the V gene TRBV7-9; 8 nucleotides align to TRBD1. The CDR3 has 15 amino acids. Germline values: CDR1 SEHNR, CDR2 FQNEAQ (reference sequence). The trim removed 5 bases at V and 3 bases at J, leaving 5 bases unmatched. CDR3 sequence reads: CASSHPGGYTGELFF. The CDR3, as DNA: TGTGCCAGCAGCCACCCAGGGGGCTACACCGGGGAGCTGTTTTTT.

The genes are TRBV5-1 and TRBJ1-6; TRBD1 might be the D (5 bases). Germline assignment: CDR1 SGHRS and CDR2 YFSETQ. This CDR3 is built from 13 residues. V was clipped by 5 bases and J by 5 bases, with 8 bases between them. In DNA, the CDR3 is TGCGCCAGCAGGACAGATCATAATTCACCCCTCCACTTT. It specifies CASRTDHNSPLHF.